This T cell receptor (beta chain) appears in the sequencing data of a study of blood T cell repertoires in COVID-19. Looking at the study overall: Collection of acute and convalescent COVID-19 samples took place in the United States, Italy and Spain. Nucleic acid was either cDNA or gDNA, and it came from T cells, B-cell-depleted T cells, or PBMCs.

Assay used: immunoSEQ multiplex PCR; TCRdb lists only in-frame clones, some missing. The data show 90,000 to 130,000 clones, over 80% seen once. The CDR3 totals 18 residues. Germline V gene lookup returns CDR1 LNHDA and CDR2 SQIVND (reference sequence). V was clipped by 5 bases and J by 2 bases, with 22 bases between them. The receptor's source is a woman in her 70s with acute or convalescent COVID-19. The sequencing input was peripheral blood. This sequence joins TRBV19 and TRBJ2-1; maybe TRBD1 (7 bases). In nucleotides, the CDR3 is TGTGCCAGTAGTTCCAGACAGGGTCTGGCTAGCGCCTACAATGAGCAGTTCTTC. The encoded protein is CASSSRQGLASAYNEQFF.